A single sample gave rise to the 22 T cell receptor beta chains below, sequenced in a study of T cells in Graves' hyperthyroidism and ophthalmopathy. Amplification targeted TCR beta CDR3 regions from RNA transcripts. HTBI primers were used for first-round RT-PCR of the TCR CDR3. TCRdb processed the multiplex PCR reads anew with MiXCR; each CDR3 protein has one entry. The table shows about 500,000 distinct CDR3 sequences, with 16% occurring only once. The sample taken for sequencing was blood. The receptors shown here come from a woman under 30 with Graves' hyperthyroidism.

The rearrangement links TRBV15 to TRBJ1-6; D is perhaps TRBD1 (5 bases). Looked up from germline, CDR1 is LNHNV and CDR2 is YYDKDF (reference sequence). The CDR3 totals 14 residues. The V end lost 1 base, the J end lost 7 bases, and 8 bases lay between the germline ends. CDR3 coding DNA: TGTGCCACCAGCAGAGCGCCAGGGAATTCACCCCTCCACTTT. This sequence encodes CATSRAPGNSPLHF. Using reference TRBV15 and TRBJ1-6 for the parts outside the CDR3, the full variable domain is DAMVIQNPRYQVTQFGKPVTLSCSQTLNHNVMYWYQQKSSQAPKLLFHYYDKDFNNEADTPDNFQSRRPNTSFCFLDIRSPGLGDTAMYLCATSRAPGNSPLHFGNGTRLTVT.

The V gene is TRBV27, the J gene TRBJ1-6; D unresolved. Trimming left V 6 bases short and J 5 bases short, with 20 bases between. Germline V gives CDR1 MNHEY, CDR2 SMNVEV (reference sequence). This CDR3 is built from 17 residues. CDR3 region: CASRGGVGFQNNSPLHF. The CDR3 bases are TGTGCCAGCAGAGGCGGGGTGGGCTTTCAAAATAATTCACCCCTCCACTTT.

The rearrangement joins TRBV12-3 or TRBV12-4 to TRBJ2-1; D not resolved. This CDR3 is 11 amino acids long. Trimming took 2 bases from V and 8 from J, leaving 4 bases between them. The DNA of the CDR3 is TGTGCCAGCAGTTTAACCCATGAGCAGTTCTTC. It is translated as CASSLTHEQFF.

In its sample, this clonotype was seen many times. The gene calls are TRBV12-3 or TRBV12-4 and TRBJ2-7, with a possible D match to TRBD1 (6 bases). The CDR3 totals 14 residues. Deletions cut 5 bases from V and 3 bases from J, with 14 bases between. CDR3 protein: CASSLGQILYEQYF. The DNA for the CDR3 is TGTGCCAGCAGTCTAGGACAGATACTCTACGAGCAGTACTTC.

The table lists this clonotype with many counts. J is TRBJ1-1 and V is TRBV28; D remains ambiguous. CDR1 is MDHEN and CDR2 is SYDVKM in the germline V gene. The CDR3 consists of 12 residues. The V end lost 2 bases, the J end lost 11 bases, and 12 bases lay between the germline ends. The CDR3, as DNA: TGTGCCAGCAGTTTAAACAAGTTGGGGGCTTTCTTT. Protein product: CASSLNKLGAFF.

This clonotype has a count of ten or more. The chain couples TRBV20-1 to TRBJ2-7; 11 nucleotides agree with TRBD2. The CDR3 covers 15 residues. Germline V gives CDR1 DFQATT, CDR2 SNEGSKA (reference sequence). Trimming removed 4 bases from V and 3 bases from J; junction bases left unmatched: 8. The CDR3 DNA is TGCAGTGCTATCCGACTAGCGGGGAAGATCTACGAGCAGTACTTC. Protein product: CSAIRLAGKIYEQYF.

The chain links TRBV10-3 to TRBJ1-3, with D uncertain. This CDR3 spans 15 amino acids. Trimming took 0 bases from V and 3 from J, leaving 9 bases between them. The germline CDR1 and CDR2 sequences are ENHRY and SYGVKD. CDR3 amino acids: CAISESKSGGNTIYF. The CDR3 region has the DNA TGTGCCATCAGTGAGTCGAAATCTGGTGGAAACACCATATATTTT.

This clonotype was detected only a few times. V gene TRBV29-1 combines with J gene TRBJ1-1; D might be TRBD1 (5 bases). V lost 5 bases and J 6 bases, leaving 19 bases between the germline ends. This CDR3 is built from 14 residues. Germline values: CDR1 SQVTM, CDR2 ANQGSEA. CDR3 loop: CSVYTGRGWSEAFF. The CDR3 region has the DNA TGCAGCGTTTACACGGGACGGGGGTGGTCTGAAGCTTTCTTT.

This clonotype was observed at least ten times. The chain combines TRBV12-3 or TRBV12-4 with TRBJ1-1; no reliable D call. This CDR3 contains 16 residues. Trimming pared 6 bases from V and 3 bases from J, leaving 20 bases between. DNA of the CDR3: TGTGCCAGCAGCCCTTCGAGGAAGGGTCCGGACACTGAAGCTTTCTTT. Translation gives CASSPSRKGPDTEAFF.

The chain has TRBV29-1 and TRBJ1-1; TRBD1 agrees at 10 bases. Germline V CDR1 and CDR2: SQVTM, ANQGSEA. The CDR3 covers 16 residues. The V segment lost 4 bases and the J segment 3 bases; nucleotides outside the gene matches: 11. The CDR3 loop is CSVGGRDRGFYTEAFF. The CDR3 region has the DNA TGCAGCGTTGGGGGCCGGGACAGGGGATTCTACACTGAAGCTTTCTTT. Looking up the rest from reference TRBV29-1 and TRBJ1-1 gives the full variable domain: SAVISQKPSRDICQRGTSLTIQCQVDSQVTMMFWYRQQPGQSLTLIATANQGSEATYESGFVIDKFPISRPNLTFSTLTVSNMSPEDSSIYLCSVGGRDRGFYTEAFFGQGTRLTVV.

This clonotype was recorded at least ten times. V is TRBV3-1 and J is TRBJ2-2; D gene uncertain. Trimming took off 4 bases at V and 4 bases at J, with 10 bases between the two ends. The CDR3 extends over 14 amino acids. Per germline, CDR1 LGHDT and CDR2 YNNKEL (reference sequence). CDR3 loop: CASSPPAGTGELFF. CDR3 in DNA: TGTGCCAGCAGCCCTCCTGCAGGCACCGGGGAGCTGTTTTTT.

The chain carries TRBV29-1 and TRBJ2-3; possibly TRBD2 for D (5 bases). CDR3 length equals 14 residues. Per the germline V gene, CDR1 is SQVTM and CDR2 is ANQGSEA. V gave up 4 bases and J gave up 6 bases, with 17 bases separating them. CDR3 nucleotides: TGCAGCGTTGCCGTGGCGGGCGGACGGGATACGCAGTATTTT. This codes for CSVAVAGGRDTQYF.

The rearrangement uses TRBV20-1 and TRBJ2-7, with TRBD2 matching over 11 bases. The CDR3 extends over 15 amino acids. Looked up from germline, CDR1 is DFQATT and CDR2 is SNEGSKA (reference sequence). V lost 2 bases and J lost 2; bases outside the gene matches: 5. In DNA form, the CDR3 reads TGCAGTGCTAGACAAACTAGCGGGAGTCCCTACGAGCAGTACTTC. Protein product: CSARQTSGSPYEQYF.

This clonotype came up many times. This chain joins TRBV12-3 or TRBV12-4 and TRBJ2-3, with 12 bases fitting TRBD1. The CDR3 runs to 16 residues. J lost 4 bases, V lost 5 bases, and 7 bases had no gene match. The CDR3 DNA sequence: TGTGCCAGCAGTCCAGGGGACAGGGGGCTTGCAGATACGCAGTATTTT. It is translated as CASSPGDRGLADTQYF.

This clonotype has only a few counts. CDR3 sequence reads: CASSRPPSGNEQFF. The CDR3 coding sequence is TGTGCCAGCAGTCGCCCCCCTAGCGGCAATGAGCAGTTCTTC. The V call is TRBV12-3 or TRBV12-4, the J call TRBJ2-1, with 7 nucleotides matching TRBD2. CDR3 length equals 14 residues. V lost 5 bases and J lost 6; bases outside the gene matches: 7.

This clonotype was counted ten times or more. The CDR3 DNA reads TGCAGTGCCGCCCCGGGGATTACTAGAAACCAAGAGACCCAGTACTTC. Its protein is CSAAPGITRNQETQYF. This sequence joins TRBV20-1 and TRBJ2-5, with D possibly being TRBD2 (5 bases). The CDR3 extends over 16 amino acids. Trimming pared 6 bases from V and 0 bases from J, leaving 20 bases between. The germline V gene has CDR1 DFQATT and CDR2 SNEGSKA (reference sequence).

This clonotype was picked up many times. The rearrangement links TRBV29-1 to TRBJ1-1; D not certain. The CDR3 covers 13 residues. Trimming left V 2 bases short and J 5 bases short, with 12 bases between. Germline lookup yields CDR1 SQVTM and CDR2 ANQGSEA. The CDR3 reads CSVEKGRRTEAFF. The CDR3 coding sequence is TGCAGCGTTGAAAAAGGGAGAAGGACTGAAGCTTTCTTT.

Regarding this clonotype: This could be a read error, since a much larger clone is one nucleotide away. Because the CDR3's place on the DNA is in doubt, the DNA is left out and the CDR3 is given as listed by TCRdb. The gene calls are TRBV7-9 and TRBJ1-3. Both ends counted, the CDR3 spans 15 residues. CDR1 and CDR2 (germline): SEHNR, FQNEAQ (reference sequence). The CDR3 sequence: CASSFSVASGNTVYF.

At least ten counts were recorded for this clonotype. The V gene is TRBV18, the J gene TRBJ1-1, with D possibly being TRBD1 (6 bases). Germline V CDR1 and CDR2: KGHSH, LQKENI. CDR3 length: 13 residues. With 3 bases removed from V and 8 bases from J, the gap between germline ends came to 13 bases. The CDR3 sequence is CASSPSGGGEAFF. The CDR3 DNA is TGTGCCAGCTCACCCTCCGGGGGCGGGGAAGCTTTCTTT. Looking up the rest from reference TRBV18 and TRBJ1-1 gives the full variable domain: NAGVMQNPRHLVRRRGQEARLRCSPMKGHSHVYWYRQLPEEGLKFMVYLQKENIIDESGMPKERFSAEFPKEGPSILRIQQVVRGDSAAYFCASSPSGGGEAFFGQGTRLTVV.

This chain uses TRBV20-1 with TRBJ1-1; the D is unclear. This CDR3 has 11 amino acids. Deletions cut 1 base from V and 3 bases from J, with 3 bases between. Germline CDR1 is DFQATT and CDR2 is SNEGSKA (reference sequence). The CDR3 DNA reads TGCAGTGCTAGAGCCGACACTGAAGCTTTCTTT. Its translation is CSARADTEAFF.

This clonotype occurred many times. The chain has TRBV29-1 and TRBJ2-1; D may be TRBD1 (6 bases). This CDR3 region has 12 residues. V shed 8 bases and J shed 9 bases, with 17 bases lying between them. Germline assignment: CDR1 SQVTM and CDR2 ANQGSEA. CDR3 loop: CSPCDSRGEQFF. As DNA, the CDR3 is TGCAGCCCGTGCGATTCCAGGGGTGAGCAGTTCTTC.

This rearrangement joins TRBV11-2 to TRBJ2-7, with D uncertain. The CDR3 totals 12 residues. Between the trimmed V and J ends, which lost 5 bases and 6 bases, there was a span of 11 bases. Germline CDR1 and CDR2: SGHAT and FQNNGV. CDR3 sequence (DNA): TGTGCCAGCAGCGAAAGTGGGCTCGAGCAGTACTTC. Protein sequence: CASSESGLEQYF.